These T cell receptor beta chains were read from a single sample in a study of blood T cell repertoires in COVID-19. Measured with immunoSEQ multiplex PCR; TCRdb has only the in-frame clones, and not every one. The data hold fewer than 300,000 clones, with around 87% observed a single time. Specimen: peripheral blood. The receptors were gathered from a woman in her forties who had recovered from COVID-19. The CDR3 runs from the conserved cysteine through the conserved F or W. D genes are given only for firm matches. A row's size may be missing; if present it is once, few, many or a size class.

>few|NA|TRBV30|TRBJ1-4
CAWSVGGSNEKLFF
TGTGCCTGGAGTGTTGGGGGGTCTAATGAAAAACTGTTTTTT
>NA|TRBD2|TRBV9|TRBJ2-1
CASSTSGLPPPNEQFF
TGTGCCAGCAGCACCTCGGGACTACCCCCTCCCAATGAGCAGTTCTTC
>NA|TRBD1|TRBV13|TRBJ2-5
CASSPKTGQRETQYF
TGTGCCAGCAGCCCAAAGACAGGGCAAAGGGAGACCCAGTACTTC
>NA|TRBD1|TRBV9|TRBJ2-3
CASSPSDRGTDTQYF
TGTGCCAGCAGCCCCTCGGACAGGGGCACAGATACGCAGTATTTT
>NA|TRBD1|TRBV5-3|TRBJ1-5
CARSGAGGLSNQPQHF
TGTGCCAGAAGTGGGGCAGGGGGCCTGAGCAATCAGCCCCAGCATTTT
>NA|NA|TRBV7-6|TRBJ2-7
CASSLGALEYF
TGTGCCAGCAGCTTAGGGGCCTTGGAGTACTTC
>NA|TRBD2|TRBV5-8|TRBJ2-2
CASSLHSGGTTGELFF
TGTGCCAGCAGCTTACATTCGGGGGGTACTACCGGGGAGCTGTTTTTT
>NA|TRBD2|TRBV6-2/TRBV6-3|TRBJ2-5
CASSPGGARETQYF
TGTGCCAGCAGCCCCGGGGGGGCCCGGGAGACCCAGTACTTC
>NA|TRBD1|TRBV6-1|TRBJ1-5
CASSAERRQGGWQPQHF
TGTGCCAGCAGTGCAGAAAGAAGACAGGGGGGTTGGCAGCCCCAGCATTTT
>few|TRBD1|TRBV6-5|TRBJ1-4
CASRIRQGTWEKLFF
TGTGCCAGCAGGATTCGACAGGGGACTTGGGAAAAACTGTTTTTT
>NA|TRBD1|TRBV18|TRBJ1-4
CASSPPGQGGEKLFF
TGTGCCAGCTCACCACCGGGACAGGGTGGAGAAAAACTGTTTTTT
>NA|NA|TRBV9|TRBJ2-5
CASSVFGTQQETQYF
TGTGCCAGCAGCGTTTTCGGGACACAACAAGAGACCCAGTACTTC
>NA|NA|TRBV2|TRBJ2-5
CASSERVTGEYF
TGTGCCAGCAGTGAACGTGTTACGGGGGAGTACTTC
>NA|NA|TRBV3-1/TRBV3-2|TRBJ2-5
CASSQGPRRIETQYF
TGTGCCAGCAGCCAGGGTCCGCGGAGGATAGAGACCCAGTACTTC
>NA|TRBD1|TRBV5-1|TRBJ2-7
CASSSDRGWNDEQYF
TGCGCCAGCAGCTCAGACAGGGGTTGGAACGACGAGCAGTACTTC
>NA|NA|TRBV7-9|TRBJ2-7
CASSPQRTPAEQYF
TGTGCCAGCAGCCCGCAACGGACACCTGCGGAGCAGTACTTC
>NA|NA|TRBV3-1/TRBV3-2|TRBJ2-7
CASRERNEQYF
TGTGCCAGCAGGGAGAGAAACGAGCAGTACTTC
>NA|NA|TRBV25-1|TRBJ1-1
CASSEASGDTEAFF
TGTGCCAGCAGTGAAGCCTCAGGGGATACTGAAGCTTTCTTT
>NA|TRBD1|TRBV11-3|TRBJ2-5
CASSPGTGKQETQYF
TGTGCCAGCAGTCCGGGGACAGGGAAACAAGAGACCCAGTACTTC
>NA|TRBD2|TRBV4-3|TRBJ2-3
CASSQDRTSESTDTQYF
TGCGCCAGCAGCCAGGACCGGACTAGCGAAAGCACAGATACGCAGTATTTT
>NA|NA|TRBV6-5|TRBJ1-6
CASTSGRANSPLHF
TGTGCCAGCACGTCCGGGAGGGCAAACTCACCCCTCCACTTT
>NA|NA|TRBV6-5|TRBJ1-1
CASRPTRGSGTEAFF
TGTGCCAGCAGACCCACTCGGGGGAGTGGGACTGAAGCTTTCTTT
>NA|NA|TRBV29-1|TRBJ2-5
CSVHRAAETQYF
TGCAGCGTTCACAGGGCCGCGGAGACCCAGTACTTC
>NA|TRBD1|TRBV19|TRBJ1-2
CASSIGGTGANYGYTF
TGTGCCAGTAGTATTGGGGGGACAGGGGCTAACTATGGCTACACCTTC
>NA|TRBD2|TRBV7-2|TRBJ2-3
CASSPAGGPTDTQYF
TGTGCCAGCAGCCCGGCGGGGGGTCCCACAGATACGCAGTATTTT
>NA|TRBD2|TRBV12-3/TRBV12-4|TRBJ2-1
CASNPGLATEQFF
TGTGCCAGCAACCCGGGACTAGCCACTGAGCAGTTCTTC
>NA|NA|TRBV5-1|TRBJ1-2
CASSLAGRERGYTF
TGCGCCAGCAGCTTGGCGGGACGGGAGAGGGGCTACACCTTC
>NA|NA|TRBV9|TRBJ1-5
CASSVEPGPNQPQHF
TGTGCCAGCAGCGTAGAGCCAGGGCCCAATCAGCCCCAGCATTTT
>NA|TRBD1|TRBV6-4|TRBJ1-6
CASSARTGPRPLHF
TGTGCCAGCAGCGCGAGGACAGGCCCGCGGCCCCTCCACTTT
>NA|NA|TRBV5-6|TRBJ1-4
CASSLGTSLEKLFF
TGTGCCAGCAGCTTGGGGACATCTCTAGAAAAACTGTTTTTT
>NA|NA|TRBV19|TRBJ1-3
CASSNLGNTIYF
TGTGCCAGTAGTAACCTCGGTAACACCATATATTTT
>NA|NA|TRBV5-1|TRBJ1-4
CASSLRTENEKLFF
TGCGCCAGCAGCCTAAGGACAGAGAATGAAAAACTGTTTTTT
>NA|NA|TRBV6-5|TRBJ1-1
CASRPIELDRLEAFF
TGTGCCAGCAGACCAATCGAACTCGACAGGCTTGAAGCTTTCTTT
>NA|NA|TRBV3-1/TRBV3-2|TRBJ1-1
CASSHAGRVGDTEAFF
TGTGCCAGCAGCCACGCAGGGAGGGTTGGGGACACTGAAGCTTTCTTT
>once|NA|TRBV30|TRBJ2-7
CAWSDLYEQYF
TGTGCCTGGAGTGATCTCTACGAGCAGTACTTC
>once|NA|TRBV19|TRBJ1-2
CASSIVYGVNYGYTF
TGTGCCAGTAGTATAGTCTACGGGGTTAACTATGGCTACACCTTC
>NA|NA|TRBV5-4|TRBJ2-5
CASGSGPQETQYF
TGTGCCAGCGGGAGCGGGCCACAAGAGACCCAGTACTTC
>few|NA|TRBV6-1|TRBJ1-1
CASSDPGPYTEAFF
TGTGCCAGCAGTGACCCGGGTCCCTACACTGAAGCTTTCTTT
>NA|NA|TRBV9|TRBJ1-3
CASSLAVSGNTIYF
TGTGCCAGCAGCCTGGCAGTCTCTGGAAACACCATATATTTT
>NA|TRBD1|TRBV12-3/TRBV12-4|TRBJ2-1
CASSSGTGEQFF
TGTGCCAGCAGCTCCGGGACAGGCGAGCAGTTCTTC
>NA|NA|TRBV10-2|TRBJ2-1
CASTSARNEQFF
TGCGCCAGCACGTCAGCGCGCAATGAGCAGTTCTTC
>NA|TRBD1|TRBV4-3|TRBJ1-5
CASSQGPGQGLNQPQHF
TGCGCCAGCAGCCAAGGTCCGGGACAGGGGCTTAATCAGCCCCAGCATTTT
>NA|NA|TRBV19|TRBJ2-7
CASSIDSQQGSAEQYF
TGTGCCAGTAGTATAGATAGTCAACAGGGATCGGCCGAGCAGTACTTC
>NA|TRBD1|TRBV2|TRBJ1-2
CASSQDRDGYTF
TGTGCCAGCAGCCAAGACAGGGACGGCTACACCTTC
>NA|NA|TRBV6-5|TRBJ2-2
CASRAANTGELFF
TGTGCCAGCAGGGCCGCGAACACCGGGGAGCTGTTTTTT
>NA|TRBD2|TRBV19|TRBJ2-2
CASTELAGNTGELFF
TGTGCCAGTACCGAACTAGCGGGGAACACCGGGGAGCTGTTTTTT
>NA|NA|TRBV2|TRBJ1-6
CASTGRATFPGNSPLHF
TGTGCCAGCACGGGAAGGGCCACATTTCCGGGGAATTCACCCCTCCACTTT
>once|NA|TRBV6-5|TRBJ1-2
CASSHFAGDGYTF
TGTGCCAGCAGCCATTTCGCGGGGGACGGCTACACCTTC
>NA|NA|TRBV28|TRBJ2-7
CASTHLGGARDEQYF
TGTGCCAGCACCCACCTGGGGGGGGCTAGGGACGAGCAGTACTTC
>NA|TRBD1|TRBV19|TRBJ1-5
CASTPGGGWDVNQPQHF
TGTGCCAGTACCCCAGGGGGTGGTTGGGACGTTAATCAGCCCCAGCATTTT
>NA|NA|TRBV16|TRBJ1-5
CASSQSSDTYQPQHF
TGTGCCAGCAGCCAATCTAGCGACACATATCAGCCCCAGCATTTT
>NA|TRBD2|TRBV6-4|TRBJ2-3
CASSDSTSGTSTDTQYF
TGTGCCAGCAGTGACTCGACTAGCGGCACTAGCACAGATACGCAGTATTTT
>few|NA|TRBV11-2|TRBJ2-7
CASSRNLGHSYEQYF
TGTGCCAGCAGCCGTAATCTGGGACACTCCTACGAGCAGTACTTC
>NA|NA|TRBV10-1|TRBJ2-6
CASSAGPSSGANVLTF
TGCGCCAGCAGTGCAGGGCCTAGCTCTGGGGCCAACGTCCTGACTTTC